The sequence of this TCR beta chain was determined in a study of OX40 agonist ivuxolimab in advanced cancers. Study-level background: One hepatocellular carcinoma and a couple of cutaneous melanoma patients partially responded.

Libraries were prepared by immunoSEQ multiplex PCR; TCRdb keeps only in-frame clonotypes and omits some of them. The sample lists tens of thousands of clones; around 94% were seen once. Autoimmune disease history or systemic immunosuppression led to patient exclusion. Germline trimming cut 8 bases from V and 1 base from J; bases unmatched to any gene: 10. Germline V gene lookup returns CDR1 SNHLY and CDR2 FYNNEI. The CDR3 runs 16 residues. Sequencing used CD4+ or CD8+ T cells sorted from blood, obtained in a trial of the OX40 agonist ivuxolimab. The rearrangement uses TRBV2 and TRBJ1-1; TRBD1 agrees at 10 bases. This receptor was identified in an adult with an advanced solid tumor such as melanoma, head and neck, liver or kidney cancer. CDR3 DNA sequence: TGTGCCAGCGATACTCCGTGGGACAGGGGGAACACTGAAGCTTTCTTT. Its protein is CASDTPWDRGNTEAFF.